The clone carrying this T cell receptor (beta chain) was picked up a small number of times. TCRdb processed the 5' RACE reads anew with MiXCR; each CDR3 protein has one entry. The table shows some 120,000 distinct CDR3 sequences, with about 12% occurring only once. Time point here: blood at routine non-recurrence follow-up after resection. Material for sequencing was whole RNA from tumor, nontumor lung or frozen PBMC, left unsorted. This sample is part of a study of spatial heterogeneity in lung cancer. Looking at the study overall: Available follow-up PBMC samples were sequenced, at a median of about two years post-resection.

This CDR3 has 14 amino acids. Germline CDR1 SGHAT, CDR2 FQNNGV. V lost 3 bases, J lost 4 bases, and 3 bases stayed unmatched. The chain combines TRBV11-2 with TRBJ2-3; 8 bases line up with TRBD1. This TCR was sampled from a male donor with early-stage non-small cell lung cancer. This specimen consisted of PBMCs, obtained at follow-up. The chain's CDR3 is CASSLATGADTQYF. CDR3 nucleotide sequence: TGTGCCAGCAGCTTGGCGACAGGGGCAGATACGCAGTATTTT.